The 2 T cell receptor beta chains in this list originate from one sample, sequenced in a study of Ad26.COV2.S vaccination and SARS-CoV-2 variants. TCRdb's table, derived via immunoSEQ multiplex PCR, lists solely in-frame clones and lacks some. The sample carries roughly 330,000 clones, 85% to 90% recorded once. Regarding treatment: 15 to 20 received Ad26.COV2.S at low or high dose, single or two shots; five or six received placebo; per-sample allocation not given. Sample collection was performed on day 63 after the first vaccine or placebo injection. The sequenced sample was peripheral blood, obtained in a trial of Ad26.COV2.S vaccine versus placebo. The source of these receptors is a person between 18 and 59 years old who received the Ad26.COV2.S COVID-19 vaccine or a placebo.

The chain is built from TRBV20-1 and TRBJ1-1; no firm D call. Trimming took off 3 bases at V and 6 bases at J, with 8 bases between the two ends. The CDR3 contains 11 residues. Germline V CDR1 and CDR2: DFQATT, SNEGSKA (reference sequence). DNA for the CDR3: TGCAGTGCTAGTTGGTCCCCTGAAGCTTTCTTT. Translating gives CSASWSPEAFF.

The CDR3 reads CASSLGTSGYNEQFF. CDR3 nucleotides: TGTGCCAGCAGCTTAGGGACTAGCGGTTACAATGAGCAGTTCTTC. This chain uses TRBV7-3 with TRBJ2-1; TRBD2 aligns across 11 bases. The CDR3 runs to 15 residues. The germline V gene has CDR1 SGHTA and CDR2 FQGTGA. Trimming at V came to 2 bases and at J to 4 bases, leaving 1 base not matched to a gene.